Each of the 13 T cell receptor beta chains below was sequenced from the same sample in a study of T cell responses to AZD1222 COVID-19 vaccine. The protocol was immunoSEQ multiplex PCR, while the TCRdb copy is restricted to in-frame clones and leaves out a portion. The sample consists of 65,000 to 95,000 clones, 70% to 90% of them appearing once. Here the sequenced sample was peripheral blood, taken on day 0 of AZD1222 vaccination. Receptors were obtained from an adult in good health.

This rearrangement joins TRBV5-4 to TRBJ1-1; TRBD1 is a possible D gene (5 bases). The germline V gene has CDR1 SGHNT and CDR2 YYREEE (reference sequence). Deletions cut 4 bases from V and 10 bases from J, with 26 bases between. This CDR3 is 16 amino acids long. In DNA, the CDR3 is TGTGCCAGCAGCAAAAACCCGGACACCTCGGTTAAGGGAGCTTTCTTT. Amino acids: CASSKNPDTSVKGAFF.

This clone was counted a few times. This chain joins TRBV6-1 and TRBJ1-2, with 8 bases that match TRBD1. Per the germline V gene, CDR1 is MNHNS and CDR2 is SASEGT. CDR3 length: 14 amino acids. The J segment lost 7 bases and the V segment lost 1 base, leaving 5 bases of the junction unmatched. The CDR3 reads CASSEGQGAGGYTF. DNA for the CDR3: TGTGCCAGCAGTGAAGGTCAGGGGGCGGGTGGCTACACCTTC.

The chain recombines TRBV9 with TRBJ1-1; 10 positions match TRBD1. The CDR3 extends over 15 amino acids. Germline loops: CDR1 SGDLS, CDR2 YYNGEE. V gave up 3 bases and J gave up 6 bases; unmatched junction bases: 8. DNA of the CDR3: TGTGCCAGCAGCGAGCGACAGGGGGCGCGAGCTGAAGCTTTCTTT. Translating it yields CASSERQGARAEAFF. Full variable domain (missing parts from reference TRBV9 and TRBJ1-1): DSGVTQTPKHLITATGQRVTLRCSPRSGDLSVYWYQQSLDQGLQFLIQYYNGEERAKGNILERFSAQQFPDLHSELNLSSLELGDSALYFCASSERQGARAEAFFGQGTRLTVV.

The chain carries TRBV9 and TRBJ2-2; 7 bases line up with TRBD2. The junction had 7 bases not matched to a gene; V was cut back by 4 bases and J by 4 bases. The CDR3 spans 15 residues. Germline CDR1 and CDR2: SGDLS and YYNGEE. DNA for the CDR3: TGTGCCAGCAGCACGGGACTAACAATCACCGGGGAGCTGTTTTTT. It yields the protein CASSTGLTITGELFF.

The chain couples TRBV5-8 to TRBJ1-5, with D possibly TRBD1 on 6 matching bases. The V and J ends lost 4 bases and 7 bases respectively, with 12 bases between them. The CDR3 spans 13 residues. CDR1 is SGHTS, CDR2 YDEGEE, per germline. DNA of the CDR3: TGTGCCAGCAGCCTGGAAGGGGGGCAGCCCCAGCATTTT. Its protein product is CASSLEGGQPQHF.

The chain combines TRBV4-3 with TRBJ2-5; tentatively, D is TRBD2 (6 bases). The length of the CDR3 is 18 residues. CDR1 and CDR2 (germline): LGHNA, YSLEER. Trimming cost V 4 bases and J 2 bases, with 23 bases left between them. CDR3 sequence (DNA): TGCGCCAGCAGCCGCAACAGTCCCGGCCCCGGGGGTCAAGAGACCCAGTACTTC. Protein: CASSRNSPGPGGQETQYF.

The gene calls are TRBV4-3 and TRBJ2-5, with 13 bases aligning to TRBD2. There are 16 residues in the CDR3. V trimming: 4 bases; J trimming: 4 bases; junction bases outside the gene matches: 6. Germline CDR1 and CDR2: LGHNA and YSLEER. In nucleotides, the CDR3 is TGCGCCAGCAGCCCGGGACTAGCGGGGTTTTCAGAGACCCAGTACTTC. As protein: CASSPGLAGFSETQYF.

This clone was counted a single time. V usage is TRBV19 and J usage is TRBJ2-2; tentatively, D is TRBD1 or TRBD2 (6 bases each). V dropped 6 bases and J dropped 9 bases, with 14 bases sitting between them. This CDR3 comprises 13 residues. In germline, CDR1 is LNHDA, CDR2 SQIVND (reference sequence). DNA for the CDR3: TGTGCCAGTAGCCCCGGGGGCCGCTGGGAGCTGTTTTTT. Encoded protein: CASSPGGRWELFF.

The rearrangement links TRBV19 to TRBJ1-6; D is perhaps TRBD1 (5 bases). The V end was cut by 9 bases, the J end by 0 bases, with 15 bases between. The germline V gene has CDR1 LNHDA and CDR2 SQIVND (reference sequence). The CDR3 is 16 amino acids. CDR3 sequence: CASRPGGSSYNSPLHF. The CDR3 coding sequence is TGTGCCAGCCGCCCCGGGGGGAGCTCCTATAATTCACCCCTCCACTTT.

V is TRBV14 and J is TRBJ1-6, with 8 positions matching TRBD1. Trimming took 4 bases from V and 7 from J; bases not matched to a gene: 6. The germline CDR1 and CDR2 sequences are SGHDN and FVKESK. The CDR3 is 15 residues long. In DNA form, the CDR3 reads TGTGCCAGCAGCCCCCTGGACAGGGACAATTCACCCCTCCACTTT. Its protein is CASSPLDRDNSPLHF.

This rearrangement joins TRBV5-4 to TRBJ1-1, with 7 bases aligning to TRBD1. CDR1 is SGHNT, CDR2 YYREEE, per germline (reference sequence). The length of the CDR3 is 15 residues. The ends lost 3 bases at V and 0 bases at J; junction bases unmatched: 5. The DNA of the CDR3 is TGTGCCAGCAGCTCCCCCGGGACAGTGAACACTGAAGCTTTCTTT. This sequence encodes CASSSPGTVNTEAFF. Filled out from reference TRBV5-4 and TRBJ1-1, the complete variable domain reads ETGVTQSPTHLIKTRGQQVTLRCSSQSGHNTVSWYQQALGQGPQFIFQYYREEENGRGNFPPRFSGLQFPNYSSELNVNALELDDSALYLCASSSPGTVNTEAFFGQGTRLTVV.

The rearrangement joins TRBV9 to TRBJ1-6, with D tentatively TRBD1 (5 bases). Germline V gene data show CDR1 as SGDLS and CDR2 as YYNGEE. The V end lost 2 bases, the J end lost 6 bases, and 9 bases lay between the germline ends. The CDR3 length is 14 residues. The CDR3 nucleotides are TGTGCCAGCAGCGTGGGACTGACTAATTCACCCCTCCACTTT. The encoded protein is CASSVGLTNSPLHF.

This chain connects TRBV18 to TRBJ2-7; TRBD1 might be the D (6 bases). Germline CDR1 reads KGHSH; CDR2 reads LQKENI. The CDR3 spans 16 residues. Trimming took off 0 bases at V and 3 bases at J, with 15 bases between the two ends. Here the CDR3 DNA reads TGTGCCAGCTCACCACCGAACAAGAGACAGGACTACGAGCAGTACTTC. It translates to CASSPPNKRQDYEQYF.